These T cell receptor beta chains were read from a single sample in a study of beta chain features in type 1 diabetes. Sequenced by immunoSEQ multiplex PCR; TCRdb stores in-frame clones only, minus some. Of some 410,000 clones detected, approximately 15% appear once; the ten largest clones hold 0.035% to 0.045%. The sequenced sample was naive CD4+ T cells from blood. These receptors were taken from a man aged 25-45 years in good health. The CDR3 runs from the conserved cysteine through the conserved F or W. Each record gives: clone size, J gene, D gene, V gene, CDR3 DNA, CDR3 protein. The D gene is left open where the match is weak. Size tells how often a clone was seen (once, few, many) or the class of an expanded clone, and some rows leave it out.

>few|TRBJ2-5|TRBD2|TRBV10-3
TGTGCCATCAGTGAGTCAAGTAGCGGGGGAAGCGCCCAGTACTTC
CAISESSSGGSAQYF
>few|TRBJ2-5|.|TRBV30
TGTGCCTGGAGTGTACCGGGGCAAGAGACCCAGTACTTC
CAWSVPGQETQYF
>.|TRBJ2-3|.|TRBV4-2
TGTGCCAGCAGCCAAGATCATCGCACAGATACGCAGTATTTT
CASSQDHRTDTQYF
>few|TRBJ2-3|TRBD2|TRBV7-2
TGTGCCAGCAGCCAGACTAGCGGGCGCACAGATACGCAGTATTTT
CASSQTSGRTDTQYF
>few|TRBJ2-1|TRBD2|TRBV6-1
TGTGCCAGCAGTGAAATGGTCCTAGCGGGGGATGAGCAGTTCTTC
CASSEMVLAGDEQFF
>.|TRBJ2-7|TRBD1|TRBV7-8
TGTGCCAGCAGCGCGAGGGACAGTACCTACGAGCAGTACTTC
CASSARDSTYEQYF
>few|TRBJ2-6|.|TRBV19
TGTGCCAGTAGTATGCCCTCTGGGGCCAACGTCCTGACTTTC
CASSMPSGANVLTF
>few|TRBJ1-6|.|TRBV10-3
TGTGCCATCAGTGACGATGAGGGGTTCACACCCCTCCACTTT
CAISDDEGFTPLHF
>few|TRBJ1-1|.|TRBV20-1
TGCAGTGCTTATGACAGTCCTGAAGCTTTCTTT
CSAYDSPEAFF
>few|TRBJ2-1|.|TRBV4-1
TGCGCCAGCAGCCAGGACGGCTTCGCAAGGGGGAATGAGCAGTTCTTC
CASSQDGFARGNEQFF
>few|TRBJ2-2|TRBD2|TRBV30
TGTGCCTGGAGACTAGCGGGAGGTACCGGGGAGCTGTTTTTT
CAWRLAGGTGELFF
>few|TRBJ1-4|.|TRBV28
TGTGCCAGCAGTTTAATGGGGCCGAACACTAATGAAAAACTGTTTTTT
CASSLMGPNTNEKLFF
>few|TRBJ1-2|.|TRBV7-9
TGTGCCAGCAGCTCTTTGGGGTATGGCTACACCTTC
CASSSLGYGYTF
>.|TRBJ2-1|TRBD2|TRBV4-3
TGCGCCAGCAGCCAAGATAATCGGCTAGCGGGAAACAATGAGCAGTTCTTC
CASSQDNRLAGNNEQFF
>.|TRBJ2-5|.|TRBV6-1
TGTGCCAGCAGTGTCGGAAGGGAAGAGACCCAGTACTTC
CASSVGREETQYF
>.|TRBJ2-1|TRBD2|TRBV9
TGTGCCAGCAGCGTTTCTAGCGGGCACTACAATGAGCAGTTCTTC
CASSVSSGHYNEQFF
>.|TRBJ2-1|.|TRBV27
TGTGCCAGCAGTTTACCCCCGGGCAGCTCCTACAATGAGCAGTTCTTC
CASSLPPGSSYNEQFF
>.|TRBJ2-1|.|TRBV7-2
TGTGCCAGCACCACGCTGGGACTTCCACCCAAATATGAGCAGTTCTTC
CASTTLGLPPKYEQFF
>once|TRBJ2-2|TRBD2|TRBV4-1
TGCGCCAGCAGCTATACCTCAAGGGGCGGGAGCCCCGGGGAGCTGTTTTTT
CASSYTSRGGSPGELFF
>.|TRBJ2-5|.|TRBV11-2
TGTGCCAGCAGCTCCGGACAGACCCAGTACTTC
CASSSGQTQYF
>few|TRBJ1-2|.|TRBV19
TGTGCCAGTAATCGTCCGGCAGAGGACTATGGCTACACCTTC
CASNRPAEDYGYTF
>few|TRBJ2-7|TRBD2|TRBV18
TGTGCCAGCTCACCATTGTTAGCGGGGGTAGGCTCAGACGAGCAGTACTTC
CASSPLLAGVGSDEQYF
>few|TRBJ2-5|TRBD2|TRBV15
TGTGCCACCAGCTGGAGCGGGGGCAAAGAGACCCAGTACTTC
CATSWSGGKETQYF
>few|TRBJ2-7|.|TRBV6-5
TGTGCCAGCAGCCAAGGGGGGTACGAGCAGTACTTC
CASSQGGYEQYF
>few|TRBJ1-1|.|TRBV2
TGTGCCAGCAGTGTTGAGTCCCTCGGGGATGAAGCTTTCTTT
CASSVESLGDEAFF
>.|TRBJ2-5|.|TRBV13
TGTGCCAGCAGCCTCTATCGGACTAACCAAGAGACCCAGTACTTC
CASSLYRTNQETQYF
>few|TRBJ2-3|.|TRBV10-3
TGTGCCATCAGTGATCAGGCTAGAACTAGCACAGATACGCAGTATTTT
CAISDQARTSTDTQYF
>.|TRBJ2-3|TRBD1|TRBV18
TGTGCCAGCTCACCCGGGACAGGGGGCACAGATACGCAGTATTTT
CASSPGTGGTDTQYF
>.|TRBJ2-6|.|TRBV29-1
TGCAGCGTTGAAACGGTGGGAGCTGGGGCCAACGTCCTGACTTTC
CSVETVGAGANVLTF
>.|TRBJ2-4|.|TRBV19
TGTGCCAGTAGTATGAGGAGTCAGAAAAACATTCAGTACTTC
CASSMRSQKNIQYF
>few|TRBJ2-1|TRBD1|TRBV30
TGTGCCTGGAGTCCGGGACAGTACAATGAGCAGTTCTTC
CAWSPGQYNEQFF
>.|TRBJ1-1|TRBD1|TRBV5-1
TGCGCCAGCAGCCCCGGACAGGATCTGAAGAACACTGAAGCTTTCTTT
CASSPGQDLKNTEAFF
>few|TRBJ2-3|.|TRBV29-1
TGCAGCGTTGAACCAACAGGGCCGGGTCCGGTTCAGTCGCAGTATTTT
CSVEPTGPGPVQSQYF
>few|TRBJ2-1|TRBD2|TRBV6-5
TGTGCCACCGCTAGCGGGGGTTACAATGAGCAGTTCTTC
CATASGGYNEQFF
>few|TRBJ2-1|.|TRBV5-4
TGTGCCAGCAGCTTGGATACTAGCTTAAACAATGAGCAGTTCTTC
CASSLDTSLNNEQFF
>.|TRBJ2-7|.|TRBV20-1
TGCAGTGCGATAGGCGTCTACGAGCAGTACTTC
CSAIGVYEQYF
>.|TRBJ2-5|.|TRBV21-1
TGTGCCAGCCCAGAGGAGACCCAGTACTTC
CASPEETQYF
>few|TRBJ2-1|.|TRBV25-1
TGTGCCAGCAGTCCCCGGGGGAGCTCCTACAATGAGCAGTTCTTC
CASSPRGSSYNEQFF
>.|TRBJ2-3|.|TRBV10-3
TGTGCCATCAGTGAACACCGGGATACGCAGTATTTT
CAISEHRDTQYF
>.|TRBJ2-5|.|TRBV28
TGTGCCAGCAGCTCCTCCTTGGAGACCCAGTACTTC
CASSSSLETQYF
>.|TRBJ2-3|.|TRBV6-5
TGTGCCAGCAGCCGGACGGGATCCACAGATACGCAGTATTTT
CASSRTGSTDTQYF
>few|TRBJ2-1|.|TRBV2
TGTGCCAGCAGTTCAGCGGGTGAGCAGTTCTTC
CASSSAGEQFF
>few|TRBJ2-5|TRBD2|TRBV7-9
TGTGCCAGCAGCTTGGGACTAGCGGGAGGAGAGACCCAGTACTTC
CASSLGLAGGETQYF
>.|TRBJ2-3|.|TRBV9
TGTGCCAGCAGCCCTGGGGGCACCGGAGGCACAGATACGCAGTATTTT
CASSPGGTGGTDTQYF
>few|TRBJ2-4|TRBD1|TRBV12-5
TGTGCTAGTGGTTCCAACGGGACAGGTTTCTACATTCAGTACTTC
CASGSNGTGFYIQYF
>.|TRBJ2-2|TRBD2|TRBV4-3
TGCGCCAGCAGCCAAGACTCCCACTTAGCGGGAGCGAACACCGGGGAGCTGTTTTTT
CASSQDSHLAGANTGELFF
>few|TRBJ2-3|TRBD2|TRBV7-3
TGTGCCAGCAGCTTATCGGCGGGAGGCACAGATACGCAGTATTTT
CASSLSAGGTDTQYF
>.|TRBJ1-2|.|TRBV2
TGTGCCAGCAGAGGGGGAAACTATGGCTACACCTTC
CASRGGNYGYTF
>.|TRBJ1-4|.|TRBV18
TGTGCCAGCTCACTGGTCTCCGCGAATGAAAAACTGTTTTTT
CASSLVSANEKLFF
>few|TRBJ1-1|.|TRBV30
TGTGCCTGGAGTAGAGGGGGAACTGAAGCTTTCTTT
CAWSRGGTEAFF
>few|TRBJ1-4|TRBD1|TRBV30
TGTGCCTGGAGGCCGGACAGGGGATATAATGAAAAACTGTTTTTT
CAWRPDRGYNEKLFF
>few|TRBJ2-5|.|TRBV4-1
TGCGCCAGCAGCCAAGATGAACGAGGGAAGACCCAGTACTTC
CASSQDERGKTQYF
>few|TRBJ1-4|.|TRBV7-9
TGTGCCAGCAGCTTCTACTCTGGGAATGAAAAACTGTTTTTT
CASSFYSGNEKLFF
>.|TRBJ2-1|.|TRBV5-1
TGCGCCAGCAGCTGGGGCGTTGCAAGGGCCTACAATGAGCAGTTCTTC
CASSWGVARAYNEQFF
>few|TRBJ2-3|.|TRBV7-2
TGTGCCAGCAGCCTCGCTCACACAGATACGCAGTATTTT
CASSLAHTDTQYF